This is a list of T cell receptor beta chains from one sample in a study of blood T cell repertoires in COVID-19. Sequencing was performed with immunoSEQ multiplex PCR; in TCRdb, only in-frame clones are kept and a portion is missing. The table has under 100,000 clones, approximately 91% seen once; the top ten hold about 3.4%. The sample taken for sequencing was peripheral blood. Receptor source: a woman aged 65 to 85 with acute or convalescent COVID-19. Each CDR3 is given with its conserved first and last residue. The D gene is left open where the match is weak. Clone size is shown for a subset of rows, as once, few, many or a class of expanded clone.

TRBJ1-5 | NA | TRBD1 | TRBV19 | CASMSGQGVLSNQPQHF | TGTGCCAGTATGTCGGGACAGGGGGTTTTAAGCAATCAGCCCCAGCATTTT
TRBJ2-1 | NA | NA | TRBV7-7 | CASSLQGGTYNEQFF | TGTGCCAGCAGCTTACAGGGAGGCACCTACAATGAGCAGTTCTTC
TRBJ1-4 | NA | TRBD1 | TRBV5-6 | CASSLDRGNDNEKLFF | TGTGCCAGCAGCTTGGACAGGGGGAACGATAATGAAAAACTGTTTTTT
TRBJ1-5 | NA | TRBD1 | TRBV27 | CASSRDSKNQPQHF | TGTGCCAGCAGCCGGGACAGCAAAAATCAGCCCCAGCATTTT
TRBJ2-7 | NA | NA | TRBV12-5 | CASGLMLANGIYEQYF | TGTGCTAGTGGTTTAATGCTAGCCAACGGGATCTACGAGCAGTACTTC
TRBJ1-1 | NA | NA | TRBV6-1 | CASSEAPGGLGVRTEAFF | TGTGCCAGCAGTGAAGCGCCCGGGGGGCTTGGAGTGAGGACTGAAGCTTTCTTT
TRBJ2-3 | NA | TRBD2 | TRBV6-5 | CASSSLIAGRTDTQYF | TGTGCCAGCAGTTCGTTAATAGCGGGGCGCACAGATACGCAGTATTTT
TRBJ2-7 | NA | TRBD2 | TRBV6-2/TRBV6-3 | CASSQTSANTYEQYF | TGTGCCAGCAGTCAGACTAGCGCCAATACCTACGAGCAGTACTTC
TRBJ2-5 | NA | TRBD1 | TRBV6-2/TRBV6-3 | CASSSHRGLETQYF | TGTGCCAGCAGTTCCCACAGGGGGCTGGAGACCCAGTACTTC
TRBJ2-3 | NA | NA | TRBV6-4 | CASSDLGSTDTQYF | TGTGCCAGCAGTGACCTCGGTAGCACAGATACGCAGTATTTT
TRBJ1-2 | NA | TRBD1 | TRBV6-5 | CASSYVTGGSYGYTF | TGTGCCAGCAGTTACGTGACAGGGGGCAGCTATGGCTACACCTTC
TRBJ1-4 | NA | NA | TRBV29-1 | CSVDQGKLFF | TGCAGCGTTGACCAGGGAAAACTGTTTTTT
TRBJ2-1 | once | NA | TRBV4-2 | CASSQEAWGGSSEQFF | TGTGCCAGCAGCCAAGAGGCGTGGGGGGGCTCGAGTGAGCAGTTCTTC
TRBJ1-3 | NA | NA | TRBV19 | CASSIQQGSGNTIYF | TGTGCCAGTAGTATCCAACAGGGTTCTGGAAACACCATATATTTT
TRBJ1-1 | NA | TRBD1 | TRBV27 | CASSSLQGTAFF | TGTGCCAGCAGTTCTTTACAGGGGACCGCTTTCTTT
TRBJ1-1 | NA | TRBD1 | TRBV18 | CASSPTGWSTEAFF | TGTGCCAGCTCGCCGACAGGGTGGAGCACTGAAGCTTTCTTT
TRBJ1-4 | NA | NA | TRBV11-2 | CASSPVLGRGNEKLFF | TGTGCCAGCAGCCCGGTTCTTGGCAGGGGAAATGAAAAACTGTTTTTT
TRBJ2-3 | NA | TRBD2 | TRBV28 | CASSLRTSGDLTDTQYF | TGTGCCAGCAGTCTGCGGACTAGCGGGGATCTCACAGATACGCAGTATTTT
TRBJ1-5 | NA | TRBD1 | TRBV19 | CASRKVTGGSNQPQHF | TGTGCCAGTAGAAAAGTGACAGGGGGCAGCAATCAGCCCCAGCATTTT
TRBJ2-1 | once | TRBD2 | TRBV11-2 | CASELGTSGGPYNEQFF | TGTGCCAGCGAACTAGGAACTAGCGGGGGGCCCTACAATGAGCAGTTCTTC
TRBJ1-2 | NA | NA | TRBV12-3/TRBV12-4 | CASSYSSNYGYTF | TGTGCCAGCAGTTACAGTTCTAACTATGGCTACACCTTC
TRBJ1-6 | NA | TRBD1 | TRBV5-1 | CASSLQTGAPGSPLHF | TGCGCCAGCAGCTTGCAAACAGGGGCGCCAGGTTCACCCCTCCACTTT
TRBJ1-2 | NA | NA | TRBV24-1 | CATSEAPGVGRSNYGYTF | TGTGCCACCAGTGAGGCCCCGGGAGTCGGACGCTCTAACTATGGCTACACCTTC
TRBJ1-5 | NA | NA | TRBV19 | CASSARSSGKVSNQPQHF | TGTGCCAGCAGCGCCCGTAGCTCAGGGAAGGTCAGCAATCAGCCCCAGCATTTT
TRBJ1-2 | once | TRBD1 | TRBV27 | CASSPGGIGYGYTF | TGTGCCAGCAGTCCAGGGGGCATCGGCTATGGCTACACCTTC